Included here is one TCR beta chain sequence, with context. The CDR3 runs 15 residues. From germline, CDR1 is LNHDA and CDR2 SQIVND (reference sequence). The V gene end was trimmed by 3 bases and the J gene end by 6 bases; junction bases not matched to a gene: 7. This specimen belongs to a study of blood T cell repertoires in COVID-19. Study at large: The samples span acute and convalescent COVID-19 from the United States, Italy and Spain. Sample material is recorded as cDNA or gDNA derived from T cells, B-cell-depleted T cells, or PBMCs.

Per the original data handling: Amplification of reference gene primers provided the estimated nucleated cell counts. Clones were read by immunoSEQ multiplex PCR, and TCRdb kept only the in-frame ones, dropping some. V, J and clone size were drawn from that table, and D and trimming were deduced from the DNA. The profile shows approximately 220,000 clones, around 86% of them singletons. The V and J genes are TRBV19 and TRBJ2-3, with TRBD1 identical over 9 bases. This clonotype was sampled from a man in his 60s with acute or convalescent COVID-19. Sequencing was done on a sample of peripheral blood. CDR3 residues: CASSILGQGRDTQYF. The CDR3 DNA is TGTGCCAGTAGTATCTTGGGACAGGGTAGGGATACGCAGTATTTT.